Below, 23 T cell receptor beta chains from the same sample are listed, as sequenced in a study of blood T cells in healthy people across ages. Then a second PCR, running about 6 to 12 cycles, was carried out with a sample-barcoded 5' primer and a J-beta primer mix. TCRdb reprocessed the 5' RACE reads via MiXCR and lists one record per CDR3 protein. The data hold around 690,000 distinct CDR3 sequences, with 58% observed a single time. The sample taken for sequencing was blood. These receptors were taken from a man in his 60s in good health.

This rearrangement joins TRBV2 to TRBJ2-1; D is tentatively TRBD1 or TRBD2 (5 bases each). Germline V CDR1 and CDR2: SNHLY, FYNNEI. Trimming left V 11 bases short and J 6 bases short, with 29 bases between. The CDR3 has 17 amino acids. CDR3 nucleotides: TGTGCCGGCACCGCGCCTTCGGGACGCTCATTTAGCAATGAGCAGTTCTTC. This gives the protein CAGTAPSGRSFSNEQFF. Combining the CDR3 with reference TRBV2 and TRBJ2-1 gives the whole variable domain EPEVTQTPSHQVTQMGQEVILRCVPISNHLYFYWYRQILGQKVEFLVSFYNNEISEKSEIFDDQFSVERPDGSNFTLKIRSTKLEDSAMYFCAGTAPSGRSFSNEQFFGPGTRLTVL.

This clonotype was observed at least ten times. This sequence joins TRBV18 and TRBJ1-2, with TRBD1 matching 7 bases. Losses at the gene ends were 8 bases for V and 4 bases for J; bases not matched to a gene: 7. The CDR3 loop spans 13 amino acids. The germline V gene has CDR1 KGHSH and CDR2 LQKENI. CDR3 DNA sequence: TGTGCCAGCAGCCCTGACAGGGCCTATGGCTACACCTTC. Protein product: CASSPDRAYGYTF.

V and J are TRBV12-3 or TRBV12-4 and TRBJ2-4; 13 positions agree with TRBD2. The DNA end lines up better with TRBJ2-7; the J call may be wrong. The CDR3 totals 15 residues. CDR3 sequence: CASSRRTSGSREQYF. The CDR3 DNA reads TGTGCCAGCAGCCGTCGGACTAGCGGGAGCCGCGAGCAGTACTTC.

V is TRBV11-2 and J is TRBJ2-3; D uncertain. V was shortened by 2 bases and J by 14 bases, with 17 bases between the two germline ends. The CDR3 is 13 residues long. Germline V CDR1 and CDR2: SGHAT, FQNNGV. The CDR3 coding sequence is TGTGCCAGCAGCTTAAGTCGTACGGCGCCGGGGTATTTT. Its protein is CASSLSRTAPGYF.

The rearrangement links TRBV27 to TRBJ2-7; D gene ambiguous. The CDR3 has 17 amino acids. Deletions cut 4 bases from V and 7 bases from J, with 26 bases between. CDR1 MNHEY and CDR2 SMNVEV come from the germline V gene (reference sequence). CDR3 DNA: TGTGCCAGCAGTTCGAATTTTCCGGGCCGAAGCTTCTCGGAGCAGTACTTC. As protein: CASSSNFPGRSFSEQYF.

This rearrangement joins TRBV7-2 to TRBJ2-3, with 8 bases identical to TRBD2. Germline CDR1 reads SGHTA; CDR2 reads FQGNSA. CDR3 length: 17 residues. V lost 1 base, J lost 4 bases, and 10 bases stayed unmatched. This CDR3 reads CASSLVSGLVSADTQYF. The DNA for the CDR3 is TGTGCCAGCAGCTTAGTTTCGGGACTAGTTTCCGCAGATACGCAGTATTTT. Complete variable domain (other parts from reference TRBV7-2 and TRBJ2-3): GAGVSQSPSNKVTEKGKDVELRCDPISGHTALYWYRQSLGQGLEFLIYFQGNSAPDKSGLPSDRFSAERTGGSVSTLTIQRTQQEDSAVYLCASSLVSGLVSADTQYFGPGTRLTVL.

This clonotype was detected ten times or more. CDR3 coding DNA: TGTGCCAGCAGCTCGCCTAGCGGGGGCCGAACCACAGATACGCAGTATTTT. This translates into CASSSPSGGRTTDTQYF. The chain has TRBV7-9 and TRBJ2-3; 10 bases map to TRBD2. The germline gives CDR1 SEHNR, CDR2 FQNEAQ (reference sequence). The CDR3 covers 17 residues. The V gene end was trimmed by 4 bases and the J gene end by 2 bases; junction bases not matched to a gene: 9.

The chain joins TRBV7-2 to TRBJ2-4, with TRBD1 matching 9 bases. The J call may be faulty, since TRBJ2-7 better matches the DNA end. The CDR3 extends over 16 amino acids. Germline loops: CDR1 SGHTA, CDR2 FQGNSA. The CDR3 reads CASSHTSGTGTYEQYF. CDR3 DNA: TGTGCCAGCAGCCACACATCCGGGACAGGGACCTACGAGCAGTACTTC.

V and J are TRBV29-1 and TRBJ2-3, with D possibly being TRBD2 (7 bases). Trimming stripped 7 bases from V and 5 bases from J, with 16 bases between. The CDR3 is 13 residues long. Per the germline V gene, CDR1 is SQVTM and CDR2 is ANQGSEA. As DNA, the CDR3 is TGCAGCGCCCACCGGGGGGCCCGAGATACGCAGTATTTT. Amino acids: CSAHRGARDTQYF.

V and J are TRBV4-2 and TRBJ1-1; no clear D gene. In germline, CDR1 is LGHNA, CDR2 YNFKEQ. The CDR3 is 15 residues long. The germline V and J ends were trimmed by 5 bases and 1 base, with 14 bases remaining between them. The CDR3 protein is CASSASETPNTEAFF. The CDR3 DNA follows: TGTGCCAGCAGCGCAAGCGAAACACCGAACACTGAAGCTTTCTTT.

The chain joins TRBV10-3 to TRBJ2-7; D might be TRBD1 or TRBD2, each matching 5 bases. V lost 2 bases and J lost 6, with 11 bases in between. The CDR3 sequence is 13 residues long. Germline V gene data show CDR1 as ENHRY and CDR2 as SYGVKD. The CDR3 nucleotides are TGTGCCATCAGTGAGAATAGGGACGCCGAGCAGTACTTC. Protein product: CAISENRDAEQYF.

This clonotype was observed a few times. This chain links TRBV7-8 with TRBJ2-5, with D unclear. CDR1 is SGHVS and CDR2 is FQNEAQ in the germline V gene. V lost 2 bases to trimming and J lost 1 base, with 14 bases between them. CDR3 length: 16 residues. CDR3 amino acids: CASSLLDPSGQETQYF. The DNA for the CDR3 is TGTGCCAGCAGCTTACTTGACCCCTCGGGCCAAGAGACCCAGTACTTC.

This clonotype turned up a few times. CDR3 residues: CASSTWGLADYNEQFF. The CDR3 DNA reads as TGTGCCAGCAGCACCTGGGGACTAGCGGATTACAATGAGCAGTTCTTC. V gene TRBV7-9 combines with J gene TRBJ2-1; TRBD2 matches 11 bases. V was clipped by 5 bases and J by 4 bases; unmatched bases: 7. Looked up from germline, CDR1 is SEHNR and CDR2 is FQNEAQ (reference sequence). The CDR3 has 16 amino acids.

The rearrangement links TRBV20-1 to TRBJ2-6; 9 nucleotides align to TRBD1. Per germline, CDR1 DFQATT and CDR2 SNEGSKA (reference sequence). This CDR3 contains 15 residues. J gave up 0 bases and V 5 bases, and 2 bases lay outside the gene matches. The CDR3, as DNA: TGCAGTGCTGGGACAGGGAGCTCTGGGGCCAACGTCCTGACTTTC. Translated, it gives CSAGTGSSGANVLTF.

The chain employs TRBV5-1 and TRBJ2-1, with D possibly TRBD1 on 5 matching bases. This CDR3 spans 16 amino acids. Germline CDR1 and CDR2: SGHRS and YFSETQ. The germline V and J ends were trimmed by 1 base and 1 base, with 12 bases remaining between them. In DNA, the CDR3 is TGCGCCAGCAGCTTGACTACAGGACCATCCTACAATGAGCAGTTCTTC. Amino acid sequence: CASSLTTGPSYNEQFF.

The gene calls are TRBV10-3 and TRBJ2-7; D is unresolved. Germline-derived CDR1 and CDR2 are ENHRY and SYGVKD. The CDR3 is 13 amino acids. V lost 5 bases and J 9 bases, leaving 17 bases between the germline ends. The DNA of the CDR3 is TGTGCCATCAGTCTCCCCTCTCTGGATTGGCAGTACTTC. Translating gives CAISLPSLDWQYF.

The chain links TRBV6-1 to TRBJ2-5; D is ambiguous. TRBJ2-7 explains the end of the DNA better; the J call may be wrong. The CDR3 totals 13 residues. Germline lookup yields CDR1 MNHNS and CDR2 SASEGT. DNA for the CDR3: TGTGCCAGCAGTGACAGTGGACGCTACGAGCAGTACTTC. Its translation is CASSDSGRYEQYF.

This chain joins TRBV9 and TRBJ1-6, with TRBD1 matching 9 bases. The germline V gene encodes CDR1 SGDLS and CDR2 YYNGEE. J lost 6 bases, V lost 3 bases, and 4 bases had no gene match. The CDR3 has 15 residues. In DNA form, the CDR3 reads TGTGCCAGCAGCGGCCGGGACAGGGCTAATTCACCCCTCCACTTT. It codes for CASSGRDRANSPLHF.

The chain combines TRBV4-2 with TRBJ2-5, with 10 bases that match TRBD2. Per the germline V gene, CDR1 is LGHNA and CDR2 is YNFKEQ. Trimming cost V 0 bases and J 5 bases; bases outside gene matches: 15. CDR3 length: 19 amino acids. The chain's CDR3 is CASSQDSYSGGSPKETQYF. Here the CDR3 DNA reads TGTGCCAGCAGCCAAGACTCGTATAGCGGGGGGTCCCCGAAGGAGACCCAGTACTTC.

The table lists this clonotype with a count of one. The chain couples TRBV20-1 to TRBJ1-4, with D possibly TRBD1 on 5 matching bases. Germline V gene sequence: CDR1 DFQATT, CDR2 SNEGSKA (reference sequence). Trimming cost V 5 bases and J 4 bases, with 14 bases left between them. The CDR3 extends over 14 amino acids. The CDR3 protein is CSAAPPGYNEKLFF. The CDR3, as DNA: TGCAGTGCTGCACCCCCAGGGTATAATGAAAAACTGTTTTTT.

Note on this clonotype: A read error may account for a junction end that differs from germline. The chain couples TRBV25-1 to TRBJ1-6; tentatively, D is TRBD1 (5 bases). The germline CDR1 and CDR2 sequences are MGHDK and SYGVNS. CDR3 length: 18 amino acids. The CDR3 nucleotides are TGTGGCAGCAGTGAAATGAAAATCGGTGGGACGTATAATTCACCCCTCCACTTT. Translation gives CGSSEMKIGGTYNSPLHF.

This chain links TRBV6-1 with TRBJ1-6; possibly TRBD1 for D (5 bases). Germline loops: CDR1 MNHNS, CDR2 SASEGT. This CDR3 comprises 15 residues. The V and J ends lost 2 bases and 7 bases respectively, with 12 bases between them. CDR3: CASSERGLPNSPLHF. CDR3 DNA: TGTGCCAGCAGTGAACGGGGACTTCCCAATTCACCCCTCCACTTT.

This clonotype was seen many times. This sequence joins TRBV18 and TRBJ2-1; TRBD2 matches at 11 bases. V trimming: 2 bases; J trimming: 3 bases; junction bases outside the gene matches: 0. Germline CDR1 is KGHSH and CDR2 is LQKENI. The CDR3 runs 15 residues. The CDR3 sequence is CASSPGTSGYNEQFF. CDR3 nucleotide sequence: TGTGCCAGCTCACCAGGGACTAGCGGCTACAATGAGCAGTTCTTC. Supplemented by reference TRBV18 and TRBJ2-1, the full variable domain reads NAGVMQNPRHLVRRRGQEARLRCSPMKGHSHVYWYRQLPEEGLKFMVYLQKENIIDESGMPKERFSAEFPKEGPSILRIQQVVRGDSAAYFCASSPGTSGYNEQFFGPGTRLTVL.